These T cell receptor beta chains were read from a single sample in a study of T-cell reconstitution after alpha-beta-depleted transplantation in children. TCRdb called the PCR reads again in MiXCR, with one record for every CDR3 protein. Among over 150,000 distinct CDR3 sequences, approximately 15% were seen once, and the ten largest hold about 13%. The material was PBMCs from the stem cell graft donor, obtained from the stem cell graft. The receptors were gathered from a human donor who donated a stem cell graft to a child with acute lymphoblastic leukemia. The CDR3 runs from the conserved cysteine through the conserved F or W. Each record gives: J gene, V gene, D gene, clone size, CDR3 DNA, CDR3 protein. D genes are given only for firm matches. Size tells how often a clone was seen (once, few, many) or the class of an expanded clone, and some rows leave it out.

j_call: TRBJ2-1; v_call: TRBV7-2; d_call: .; clone_size: .; cdr3_nt: TGTGCCAGCAGCCTCAGCTGGTGGGAGCAGTTCTTC; cdr3_aa: CASSLSWWEQFF
j_call: TRBJ2-5; v_call: TRBV6-1; d_call: .; clone_size: many; cdr3_nt: TGTGCCAGCAGATCACCTCAACAGGGATTAGAGACCCAGTACTTC; cdr3_aa: CASRSPQQGLETQYF
j_call: TRBJ2-2; v_call: TRBV23-1; d_call: .; clone_size: .; cdr3_nt: TGCGCCCTTCGAGGGAGCCAGCCAAACACCGGGGAGCTGTTTTTT; cdr3_aa: CALRGSQPNTGELFF
j_call: TRBJ2-2; v_call: TRBV5-1; d_call: TRBD1; clone_size: few; cdr3_nt: TGCGCCAGCAGCAGGACAGGAGGTCCCGAGGGCACCGGGGAGCTGTTTTTT; cdr3_aa: CASSRTGGPEGTGELFF
j_call: TRBJ2-7; v_call: TRBV3-1; d_call: TRBD1; clone_size: few; cdr3_nt: TGTGCCAGCAGCCAAGTAGGGACAGCCCGTTACGAGCAGTACTTC; cdr3_aa: CASSQVGTARYEQYF
j_call: TRBJ2-2; v_call: TRBV5-1; d_call: .; clone_size: .; cdr3_nt: TGCGCCAGCAGCTTGTTAGTGGTCAGCCCGAACACCGGGGAGCTGTTTTTT; cdr3_aa: CASSLLVVSPNTGELFF
j_call: TRBJ2-5; v_call: TRBV4-2; d_call: TRBD2; clone_size: many; cdr3_nt: TGTGCCAGCAGCCAAGAGTCTGGGGGTAGCGGGAGAGATCGGACCCAGTACTTC; cdr3_aa: CASSQESGGSGRDRTQYF
j_call: TRBJ2-3; v_call: TRBV6-2/TRBV6-3; d_call: TRBD2; clone_size: .; cdr3_nt: TGTGCCAGCACAGGGCGGGAGGACCGCACAGATACGCAGTATTTT; cdr3_aa: CASTGREDRTDTQYF
j_call: TRBJ1-3; v_call: TRBV7-9; d_call: .; clone_size: many; cdr3_nt: TGTGCCAGCAGACCTCGGACACCACTCGGAAACACCATATATTTT; cdr3_aa: CASRPRTPLGNTIYF
j_call: TRBJ1-4; v_call: TRBV2; d_call: .; clone_size: .; cdr3_nt: TGTGCCAGCAGTGACGGCATCGGTGAACTGTTTTTT; cdr3_aa: CASSDGIGELFF
j_call: TRBJ2-7; v_call: TRBV20-1; d_call: .; clone_size: .; cdr3_nt: TGCTGTGCCGCCCAGGGAGCGGGTACACCCTACGAGCAGTACTTC; cdr3_aa: CCAAQGAGTPYEQYF
j_call: TRBJ2-1; v_call: TRBV6-1; d_call: TRBD2; clone_size: many; cdr3_nt: TGTGCCAGCTCCGGACTAGCGGGAGGCCCCTACAATGAGCAGTTCTTC; cdr3_aa: CASSGLAGGPYNEQFF
j_call: TRBJ2-1; v_call: TRBV5-6; d_call: .; clone_size: many; cdr3_nt: TGTGCCAGCAGCTGGGGAAGGGGTGAGCAGTTCTTC; cdr3_aa: CASSWGRGEQFF
j_call: TRBJ1-5; v_call: TRBV5-1; d_call: .; clone_size: many; cdr3_nt: TGCGCCAGCAGCTTGGGACGTGGGTACAGGGTCACGTCCTATAGCAATCAGCCCCAGCATTTT; cdr3_aa: CASSLGRGYRVTSYSNQPQHF
j_call: TRBJ2-3; v_call: TRBV7-9; d_call: .; clone_size: many; cdr3_nt: TGTGCCAGCAGCTTATATCTGGATACGCAGTATTTT; cdr3_aa: CASSLYLDTQYF
j_call: TRBJ2-2; v_call: TRBV5-6; d_call: .; clone_size: many; cdr3_nt: TGTGCCAGCAGCTTGGAAGGAGACTGGTCGAACACCGGGGAGCTGTTTTTT; cdr3_aa: CASSLEGDWSNTGELFF
j_call: TRBJ2-1; v_call: TRBV3-1; d_call: TRBD2; clone_size: many; cdr3_nt: TGTGCCAGCAGCCAAGGGGTCAGGTGGACTAGCGGTCGGAATGAGCAGTTCTTC; cdr3_aa: CASSQGVRWTSGRNEQFF
j_call: TRBJ2-1; v_call: TRBV11-3; d_call: .; clone_size: many; cdr3_nt: TGTGCCAGCAGCTTAGGTAGCGGAGATTACAATGAGCAGTTCTTC; cdr3_aa: CASSLGSGDYNEQFF
j_call: TRBJ2-1; v_call: TRBV5-1; d_call: TRBD2; clone_size: many; cdr3_nt: TGCGCCAGCAGCTTGAGGGCTAGCGGGAGGCTCTCCTACAATGAGCAGTTCTTC; cdr3_aa: CASSLRASGRLSYNEQFF
j_call: TRBJ2-7; v_call: TRBV20-1; d_call: .; clone_size: many; cdr3_nt: TGCAGTGCTAGAGAGGCTAGCGACTACGAGCAGTACTTC; cdr3_aa: CSAREASDYEQYF
j_call: TRBJ2-5; v_call: TRBV18; d_call: TRBD2; clone_size: many; cdr3_nt: TGTGCCAGCTCACCACCGGGACTAGCGGGAGGAGAGACCCAGTACTTC; cdr3_aa: CASSPPGLAGGETQYF
j_call: TRBJ2-5; v_call: TRBV27; d_call: TRBD1; clone_size: many; cdr3_nt: TGTGCCAGCAGTTCGTGGACAGGCCAACAAGAGACCCAGTACTTC; cdr3_aa: CASSSWTGQQETQYF
j_call: TRBJ1-1; v_call: TRBV20-1; d_call: .; clone_size: many; cdr3_nt: TGCAGTGCCTTACGGAGGGAGAACACTGAAGCTTTCTTT; cdr3_aa: CSALRRENTEAFF
j_call: TRBJ1-3; v_call: TRBV6-2/TRBV6-3; d_call: .; clone_size: many; cdr3_nt: TGTGCCAGCGCTGGTGGAAACACCATATATTTT; cdr3_aa: CASAGGNTIYF
j_call: TRBJ1-2; v_call: TRBV5-1; d_call: TRBD1; clone_size: many; cdr3_nt: TGCGCCAGCAGCTCCGGGACAGGGGCTGAGAGTGGCTACACCTTC; cdr3_aa: CASSSGTGAESGYTF
j_call: TRBJ1-2; v_call: TRBV7-2; d_call: .; clone_size: few; cdr3_nt: TGTGCCAGCAGCATCGCGCCGGGAGGTAACTATGGCTACACCTTC; cdr3_aa: CASSIAPGGNYGYTF
j_call: TRBJ2-7; v_call: TRBV5-1; d_call: .; clone_size: many; cdr3_nt: TGCGCCAGCAGCCCTGAGACAGGACTGACCTACGAGCAGTACTTC; cdr3_aa: CASSPETGLTYEQYF
j_call: TRBJ2-1; v_call: TRBV12-3/TRBV12-4; d_call: .; clone_size: many; cdr3_nt: TGTGCCAGCAGACGGAGAACGACTAACAATGAGCAGTTCTTC; cdr3_aa: CASRRRTTNNEQFF
j_call: TRBJ2-1; v_call: TRBV5-1; d_call: .; clone_size: .; cdr3_nt: TGCGCCAGCAGCCAGGACCGACCAACCTACAATGAGCAGTTCTTC; cdr3_aa: CASSQDRPTYNEQFF
j_call: TRBJ1-3; v_call: TRBV5-6; d_call: TRBD1; clone_size: many; cdr3_nt: TGTGCCAGCAGCCTGACAGGGGCTGGAAACACCATATATTTT; cdr3_aa: CASSLTGAGNTIYF
j_call: TRBJ1-2; v_call: TRBV19; d_call: .; clone_size: few; cdr3_nt: TGTGCCAGTAGTGGCTCGACGTATGGCTACACCTTC; cdr3_aa: CASSGSTYGYTF
j_call: TRBJ2-1; v_call: TRBV11-2; d_call: TRBD2; clone_size: many; cdr3_nt: TGTGCCAGCAGCCTCGCGGGAGGGCGGAGTGAGCAGTTCTTC; cdr3_aa: CASSLAGGRSEQFF
j_call: TRBJ2-7; v_call: TRBV12-3/TRBV12-4; d_call: .; clone_size: many; cdr3_nt: TGTGCCAGCAGTCCTTCTCGGAACGAGCAGTACTTC; cdr3_aa: CASSPSRNEQYF
j_call: TRBJ1-2; v_call: TRBV20-1; d_call: TRBD1; clone_size: many; cdr3_nt: TGCAGTGCCTCGAGCCTCCCAGGACAGGGGACCTATGGCTACACCTTC; cdr3_aa: CSASSLPGQGTYGYTF
j_call: TRBJ2-7; v_call: TRBV7-2; d_call: .; clone_size: .; cdr3_nt: TGTGCCAGCAGCTTGGCCCCCGGGACTCGCTACGAGCGGTACTTC; cdr3_aa: CASSLAPGTRYERYF
j_call: TRBJ2-3; v_call: TRBV11-2; d_call: .; clone_size: many; cdr3_nt: TGTGCCAGCAGCTTCCCCCGTGTTTTTGCGGGCCCGAGTCCGTTTACAGATACGCAGTATTTT; cdr3_aa: CASSFPRVFAGPSPFTDTQYF
j_call: TRBJ2-2; v_call: TRBV20-1; d_call: .; clone_size: many; cdr3_nt: TGCAGTGCGCAAGCCGGGACTTTTCTCACCGGGGAGCTGTTTTTT; cdr3_aa: CSAQAGTFLTGELFF
j_call: TRBJ2-7; v_call: TRBV29-1; d_call: TRBD1; clone_size: many; cdr3_nt: TGCAGCGTTGCTCGACAGGGGGCAGGCGAGCAGTACTTC; cdr3_aa: CSVARQGAGEQYF
j_call: TRBJ1-5; v_call: TRBV29-1; d_call: .; clone_size: few; cdr3_nt: TGCAGCGTTGTGTCCGGCAATCAGCCCCAGCATTTT; cdr3_aa: CSVVSGNQPQHF
j_call: TRBJ1-1; v_call: TRBV5-4; d_call: .; clone_size: .; cdr3_nt: TGTGCCAGCAGCCAGGGACGGGTTGAAGCTTTCTTT; cdr3_aa: CASSQGRVEAFF
j_call: TRBJ2-3; v_call: TRBV4-2; d_call: .; clone_size: many; cdr3_nt: TGTGCCAGCAGCCAAGTTGGATTTAGCACAGATACGCAGTATTTT; cdr3_aa: CASSQVGFSTDTQYF
j_call: TRBJ2-5; v_call: TRBV3-1; d_call: .; clone_size: .; cdr3_nt: TGTGCCAGCAGCCAAGTGAGGAAGACCCAGTACTTC; cdr3_aa: CASSQVRKTQYF
j_call: TRBJ2-7; v_call: TRBV6-5; d_call: .; clone_size: many; cdr3_nt: TGTGCCAGCAGTTACTCAGCGGGCCCGTACGAGCAGTACTTC; cdr3_aa: CASSYSAGPYEQYF
j_call: TRBJ2-1; v_call: TRBV10-1; d_call: .; clone_size: many; cdr3_nt: TGCGCCAGCAGTGAGTCCGGGGACTACAATGAGCAGTTCTTC; cdr3_aa: CASSESGDYNEQFF
j_call: TRBJ2-7; v_call: TRBV12-3/TRBV12-4; d_call: TRBD2; clone_size: many; cdr3_nt: TGTGCCAGCAGTCCCAGCGGGAGAAGGATCCACGAGCAGTACTTC; cdr3_aa: CASSPSGRRIHEQYF
j_call: TRBJ2-7; v_call: TRBV5-1; d_call: .; clone_size: medium-sized; cdr3_nt: TGCGCCAGCAGCTTGGACACCTACGAGCAGTACTTC; cdr3_aa: CASSLDTYEQYF